This passage covers 10 T cell receptor beta chains from one sample sequenced in a study of blood T cell repertoires in COVID-19. This table comes from immunoSEQ multiplex PCR, and its TCRdb copy is limited to in-frame clones, with some not included. The data contain 240,000 or so clones, about 85% of them singletons. Sequences were obtained from peripheral blood. The receptors shown here come from a man younger than 40 who had recovered from COVID-19.

In this sample, this clone turned up once. The V gene is TRBV5-1, the J gene TRBJ2-1; 11 bases match TRBD1. Germline V gene lookup returns CDR1 SGHRS and CDR2 YFSETQ. This CDR3 comprises 15 residues. V was clipped by 4 bases and J by 8 bases; unmatched bases: 8. DNA for the CDR3: TGCGCCAGCAGCGCTCGGACAGGGGGCGGCTATGAGCAGTTCTTC. It codes for CASSARTGGGYEQFF.

This chain links TRBV12-3 or TRBV12-4 with TRBJ1-1, with TRBD1 identical over 9 bases. The CDR3 is made up of 13 amino acids. V lost 7 bases, J lost 4 bases, and 4 bases stayed unmatched. The CDR3 sequence is CASKSTGGTEAFF. The CDR3 DNA is TGTGCCAGCAAGTCGACAGGGGGCACTGAAGCTTTCTTT.

The CDR3 sequence: CAWSARGGDSLNYGYTF. The CDR3 bases are TGTGCCTGGAGTGCTCGGGGGGGCGATAGCCTTAACTATGGCTACACCTTC. The chain employs TRBV30 and TRBJ1-2, with D perhaps TRBD1 (6 bases). CDR1 and CDR2 from the germline V gene are GTSNPN and SVGIG (reference sequence). The CDR3 is made up of 17 amino acids. Between the trimmed V and J ends, which lost 1 base and 1 base, there was a span of 19 bases.

This sequence joins TRBV11-2 and TRBJ2-3; no firm D call. CDR1 is SGHAT, CDR2 FQNNGV, per germline. The CDR3 consists of 13 residues. Trimming shortened V by 1 base and J by 5 bases, and 7 bases separated the two germline ends. Here the CDR3 reads CASSLAPRDTQYF. The CDR3 coding sequence is TGTGCCAGCAGCTTAGCTCCTAGAGATACGCAGTATTTT.

The chain has TRBV28 and TRBJ2-2; tentatively, D is TRBD1 (6 bases). The length of the CDR3 is 16 residues. CDR1 is MDHEN and CDR2 is SYDVKM in the germline V gene. Between the trimmed V and J ends, which lost 6 bases and 4 bases, there was a span of 18 bases. Here the CDR3 reads CASSPHKKQGTGELFF. CDR3 DNA: TGTGCCAGCAGCCCACATAAAAAACAGGGCACCGGGGAGCTGTTTTTT.

J is TRBJ1-2 and V is TRBV28, with 9 bases lining up with TRBD1. This CDR3 is 13 amino acids long. The germline V gene encodes CDR1 MDHEN and CDR2 SYDVKM. V lost 11 bases to trimming and J lost 8 bases; unmatched junction nucleotides: 12. Written as DNA, the CDR3 is TGTGCCGCCAAGGGACAGGGCTATAGAGGCTACACCTTC. Protein sequence: CAAKGQGYRGYTF.

The gene calls are TRBV2 and TRBJ1-4; 7 bases agree with TRBD1. The CDR3 runs 14 residues. Germline V CDR1 and CDR2: SNHLY, FYNNEI. The V gene end was trimmed by 5 bases and the J gene end by 2 bases; junction bases not matched to a gene: 2. Here the CDR3 DNA reads TGTGCCAGCAGTACGACAGGGACTAATGAAAAACTGTTTTTT. It codes for CASSTTGTNEKLFF.

The chain carries TRBV5-1 and TRBJ1-3; D unresolved. Deletions cut 0 bases from V and 4 bases from J, with 11 bases between. This CDR3 contains 15 residues. Per germline, CDR1 SGHRS and CDR2 YFSETQ. CDR3 nucleotide sequence: TGCGCCAGCAGCTTGGGACGGGATAAAGGAAACACCATATATTTT. Its protein product is CASSLGRDKGNTIYF.

This chain links TRBV4-2 with TRBJ1-2; weak D call: TRBD1 (5 bases). Germline V CDR1 and CDR2: LGHNA, YNFKEQ. Trimming took off 3 bases at V and 2 bases at J, with 10 bases between the two ends. The CDR3 runs 14 residues. The DNA for the CDR3 is TGTGCCAGCAGCCAGACAGACACCAACTATGGCTACACCTTC. Encoded protein: CASSQTDTNYGYTF.

CDR3 protein: CASSDRPNQPQHF. CDR3 nucleotide sequence: TGTGCCAGTAGTGACAGGCCCAATCAGCCCCAGCATTTT. V is TRBV19 and J is TRBJ1-5; a weak D match, TRBD1 (6 bases). CDR1 and CDR2 from the germline V gene are LNHDA and SQIVND (reference sequence). The CDR3 sequence is 13 residues long. Trimming removed 5 bases from V and 3 bases from J, with 8 bases in between.